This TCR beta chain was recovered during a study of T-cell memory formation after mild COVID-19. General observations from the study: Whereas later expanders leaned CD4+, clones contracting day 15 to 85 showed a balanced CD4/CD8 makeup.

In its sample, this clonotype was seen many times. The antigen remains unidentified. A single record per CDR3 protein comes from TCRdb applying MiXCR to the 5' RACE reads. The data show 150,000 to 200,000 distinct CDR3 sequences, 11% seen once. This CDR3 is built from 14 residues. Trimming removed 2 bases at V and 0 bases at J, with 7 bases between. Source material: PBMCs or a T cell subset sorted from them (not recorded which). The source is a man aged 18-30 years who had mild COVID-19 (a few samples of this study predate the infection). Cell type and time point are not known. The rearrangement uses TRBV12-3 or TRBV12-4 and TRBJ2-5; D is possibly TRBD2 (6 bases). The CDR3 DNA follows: TGTGCCAGCAGTTTACTAGCGCACCAAGAGACCCAGTACTTC. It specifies CASSLLAHQETQYF.